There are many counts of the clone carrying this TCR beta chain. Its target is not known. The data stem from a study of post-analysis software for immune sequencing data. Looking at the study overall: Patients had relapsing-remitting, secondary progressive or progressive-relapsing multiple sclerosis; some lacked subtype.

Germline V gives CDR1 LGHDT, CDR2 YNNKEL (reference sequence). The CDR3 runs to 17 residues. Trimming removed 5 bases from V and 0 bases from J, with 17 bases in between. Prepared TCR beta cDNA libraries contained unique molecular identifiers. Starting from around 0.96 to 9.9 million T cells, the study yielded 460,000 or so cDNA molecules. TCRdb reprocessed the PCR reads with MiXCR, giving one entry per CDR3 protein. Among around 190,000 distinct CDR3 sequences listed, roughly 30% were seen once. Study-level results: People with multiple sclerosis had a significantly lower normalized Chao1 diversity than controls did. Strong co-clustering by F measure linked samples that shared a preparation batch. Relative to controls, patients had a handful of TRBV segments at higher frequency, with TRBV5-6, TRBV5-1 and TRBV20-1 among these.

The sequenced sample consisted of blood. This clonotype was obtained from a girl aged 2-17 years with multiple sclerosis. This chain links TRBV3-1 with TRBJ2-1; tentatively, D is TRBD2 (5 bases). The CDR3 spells CASSVYFRTDSYNEQFF. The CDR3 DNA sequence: TGTGCCAGCAGCGTTTACTTTCGGACTGACTCCTACAATGAGCAGTTCTTC.